Listed below are T cell receptor beta chains from one sample, sequenced in a study of Ad26.COV2.S vaccination and SARS-CoV-2 variants. Sequencing used immunoSEQ multiplex PCR; TCRdb keeps in-frame clones, though not all of them. The sample lists fewer than 500,000 clones, 75% to 90% seen once, with roughly 2.5% in the top ten. This specimen consisted of peripheral blood, obtained in a trial of Ad26.COV2.S vaccine versus placebo. The receptors stem from a person aged 18-60 years who received the Ad26.COV2.S COVID-19 vaccine or a placebo. Both conserved end residues are part of each CDR3. Each record gives: J gene, V gene, D gene, clone size, CDR3 protein, CDR3 DNA. A D gene is named only where the DNA matches it firmly. Clone size is given for some rows only: seen once, a few or many times, or a class if the clone is expanded.

TRBJ1-3	TRBV6-1	TRBD1	-	CASSESGGTVGTIYF	TGTGCCAGCAGTGAATCCGGCGGGACAGTAGGCACCATATATTTT
TRBJ1-2	TRBV10-3	TRBD1	-	CAIKGQVYGYTF	TGTGCCATTAAAGGACAGGTCTATGGCTACACCTTC
TRBJ2-1	TRBV5-1	TRBD2	-	CASSRGLAGNDEQFF	TGCGCCAGCAGCCGGGGACTAGCGGGAAATGATGAGCAGTTCTTC
TRBJ2-2	TRBV2	-	-	CASSAGEYTGELFF	TGTGCCAGCAGTGCAGGGGAGTACACCGGGGAGCTGTTTTTT
TRBJ2-5	TRBV12-3/TRBV12-4	-	-	CASSRYQETQYF	TGTGCCAGCTCACGGTACCAAGAGACCCAGTACTTC
TRBJ2-2	TRBV23-1	-	-	CASSHCPPAGTISIFANTGELFF	TGCGCCAGCAGTCATTGCCCCCCTGCGGGAACTATATCAATCTTCGCGAACACCGGGGAGCTGTTTTTT
TRBJ1-1	TRBV7-8	-	-	CASSLAPRNTEAFF	TGTGCCAGCAGCTTAGCACCTCGGAACACTGAAGCTTTCTTT
TRBJ1-2	TRBV27	-	-	CASRPSFGTANYGYTF	TGTGCCAGCAGACCATCCTTCGGGACTGCTAACTATGGCTACACCTTC
TRBJ1-6	TRBV28	-	-	CASSLGAKTHSPLHF	TGTGCCAGCAGTTTGGGCGCCAAAACCCATTCACCCCTCCACTTT
TRBJ2-7	TRBV2	TRBD1	-	CASSGDRGSYEQYF	TGTGCCAGCAGTGGGGACAGGGGCAGCTACGAGCAGTACTTC
TRBJ1-5	TRBV6-2/TRBV6-3	-	few	CASSYADNQPQHF	TGTGCCAGCAGTTACGCTGACAATCAGCCCCAGCATTTT
TRBJ2-2	TRBV28	-	-	CASSLNWAANTGELFF	TGTGCCAGCAGTTTGAACTGGGCAGCCAACACCGGGGAGCTGTTTTTT
TRBJ2-1	TRBV13	-	-	CASSLNFHEQFF	TGTGCCAGCAGCTTAAATTTCCATGAGCAGTTCTTC
TRBJ1-5	TRBV7-8	TRBD1	-	CASSLGWGTGTNQPQHF	TGTGCCAGCAGCTTAGGATGGGGGACAGGGACCAATCAGCCCCAGCATTTT
TRBJ1-1	TRBV10-3	-	once	CAISEGQITEAFF	TGTGCCATCAGTGAGGGACAGATCACTGAAGCTTTCTTT
TRBJ1-2	TRBV18	-	-	CASSQNPGPRISGYTF	TGTGCCAGCTCGCAAAATCCGGGACCGAGGATTAGCGGCTACACCTTC
TRBJ1-4	TRBV2	-	-	CASNEVDATNEKLFF	TGTGCCAGCAACGAGGTAGATGCAACTAATGAAAAACTGTTTTTT
TRBJ2-3	TRBV19	-	-	CARTPVRLADVLEYF	TGTGCCAGAACCCCAGTGCGGCTAGCTGACGTTTTAGAGTATTTT
TRBJ2-7	TRBV5-4	TRBD2	-	CASSTSGGAYEQYF	TGTGCCAGTTCGACTAGCGGGGGGGCCTACGAGCAGTACTTC
TRBJ1-2	TRBV5-1	TRBD1	-	CASSYGQGTDGYTF	TGCGCCAGCAGTTACGGACAGGGTACGGATGGCTACACCTTC
TRBJ2-3	TRBV10-3	-	-	CAIRGPRTTLPLDTQYF	TGTGCCATCAGGGGTCCTCGGACTACCCTTCCCCTTGATACGCAGTATTTT
TRBJ2-1	TRBV5-1	TRBD2	-	CASSPSGISYNEQFF	TGCGCCAGCAGCCCGAGCGGGATCTCCTACAATGAGCAGTTCTTC
TRBJ2-3	TRBV5-1	TRBD2	-	CASSLRPPGLAIADTQYF	TGCGCCAGCAGCTTGAGACCCCCGGGACTAGCGATTGCAGATACGCAGTATTTT
TRBJ2-3	TRBV5-1	TRBD2	-	CASTGGGARDTQYF	TGCGCCAGCACCGGCGGGGGGGCCAGGGATACGCAGTATTTT
TRBJ1-6	TRBV19	-	-	CASSPQSFSSPLHF	TGTGCCAGTAGTCCCCAGTCCTTCTCTTCACCCCTCCACTTT
TRBJ1-5	TRBV6-6	TRBD1	few	CASSYSRDSPQHF	TGTGCCAGCAGTTACTCGAGGGACAGTCCCCAGCATTTT
TRBJ2-3	TRBV2	-	-	CASSEQGNTDTQYF	TGTGCCAGCAGTGAACAGGGCAACACAGATACGCAGTATTTT
TRBJ1-5	TRBV2	TRBD1	-	CASSETGTNQPQHF	TGTGCCAGCAGTGAGACAGGGACAAATCAGCCCCAGCATTTT
TRBJ1-3	TRBV5-4	-	-	CASSFGKGIGNTIYF	TGTGCCAGCAGCTTCGGAAAGGGTATTGGAAACACCATATATTTT
TRBJ1-1	TRBV27	-	-	CASNRQGGTEAFF	TGTGCCAGCAATAGGCAGGGAGGGACTGAAGCTTTCTTT
TRBJ1-6	TRBV9	-	once	CASSVKGHPDSPLHF	TGTGCCAGCAGCGTAAAGGGCCACCCGGATTCACCCCTCCACTTT
TRBJ1-1	TRBV28	-	-	CASSYLRIGTEAFF	TGTGCCAGCAGTTACTTAAGAATTGGCACTGAAGCTTTCTTT
TRBJ2-1	TRBV7-8	TRBD2	-	CASSFGLAGGLPYADEQFF	TGTGCCAGCAGCTTCGGACTAGCGGGAGGGCTGCCATACGCGGATGAGCAGTTCTTC
TRBJ1-2	TRBV5-1	-	-	CASRGTEYGYTF	TGCGCCAGCAGGGGGACGGAGTATGGCTACACCTTC
TRBJ2-3	TRBV2	-	once	CASSGQVFYTQYF	TGTGCCAGCAGTGGACAGGTATTTTATACGCAGTATTTT
TRBJ2-7	TRBV18	TRBD1	-	CASSPLGTGAWEQYF	TGTGCCAGCTCACCACTAGGGACAGGGGCGTGGGAGCAGTACTTC
TRBJ1-2	TRBV6-1	-	-	CASSDQVRLGYTF	TGTGCCAGCAGTGATCAGGTGAGACTTGGCTACACCTTC
TRBJ2-3	TRBV6-6	-	-	CATEGGADTQYF	TGTGCCACCGAAGGCGGCGCAGATACGCAGTATTTT
TRBJ1-2	TRBV4-3	-	-	CASSQEIHLYGGYTF	TGCGCCAGCAGCCAAGAAATACATCTCTATGGGGGCTACACCTTC
TRBJ2-5	TRBV15	-	once	CATSRERVGETQYF	TGTGCCACCAGCAGAGAGCGGGTCGGGGAGACCCAGTACTTC
TRBJ1-1	TRBV5-6	-	-	CASSSGRNTEAFF	TGTGCCAGCAGCTCTGGACGGAACACTGAAGCTTTCTTT
TRBJ1-1	TRBV6-2/TRBV6-3	-	-	CASSPGYGSEAFF	TGTGCCAGCAGCCCTGGATACGGTAGCGAAGCTTTCTTT
TRBJ2-1	TRBV12-3/TRBV12-4	-	-	CASSLTPSNEQFF	TGTGCCAGCAGTTTAACCCCCTCCAATGAGCAGTTCTTC
TRBJ2-1	TRBV27	-	-	CASSLGSGRNEQFF	TGTGCCAGCAGTTTAGGGTCCGGACGCAATGAGCAGTTCTTC
TRBJ2-7	TRBV5-4	TRBD1	-	CASSRRQGRYEQYF	TGTGCCAGCAGCCGACGACAGGGAAGGTACGAGCAGTACTTC
TRBJ1-5	TRBV6-5	TRBD1	few	CASRRQGGNQPQHF	TGTGCCAGCAGAAGACAGGGTGGAAATCAGCCCCAGCATTTT
TRBJ1-2	TRBV19	TRBD1	-	CASSAGTGVNYGYTF	TGTGCCAGTTCAGCCGGGACAGGGGTTAACTATGGCTACACCTTC
TRBJ1-1	TRBV7-2	-	-	CASSFLSVSGTEAFF	TGTGCCAGCAGCTTCCTATCGGTAAGCGGGACTGAAGCTTTCTTT
TRBJ1-4	TRBV15	-	-	CATSRGQNHEKLFF	TGTGCCACCAGCAGAGGACAGAACCATGAAAAACTGTTTTTT
TRBJ1-3	TRBV4-1	TRBD1	few	CASSQERDRAKNTIYF	TGCGCCAGCAGCCAAGAGAGAGACAGGGCAAAAAACACCATATATTTT
TRBJ1-2	TRBV28	-	-	CASSFRLLMEGYTF	TGTGCCAGCAGTTTCCGCCTTCTCATGGAGGGCTACACCTTC
TRBJ1-2	TRBV18	-	-	CASSPLGGLDGYTF	TGTGCCAGCTCACCACTTGGGGGGTTGGATGGCTACACCTTC
TRBJ2-7	TRBV7-2	-	-	CASSPSTPLSTYEQYF	TGTGCCAGCAGCCCTTCAACCCCTCTTTCTACCTACGAGCAGTACTTC
TRBJ2-1	TRBV5-1	-	-	CASTGHQAGNEQFF	TGCGCCAGTACCGGACACCAGGCGGGAAATGAGCAGTTCTTC